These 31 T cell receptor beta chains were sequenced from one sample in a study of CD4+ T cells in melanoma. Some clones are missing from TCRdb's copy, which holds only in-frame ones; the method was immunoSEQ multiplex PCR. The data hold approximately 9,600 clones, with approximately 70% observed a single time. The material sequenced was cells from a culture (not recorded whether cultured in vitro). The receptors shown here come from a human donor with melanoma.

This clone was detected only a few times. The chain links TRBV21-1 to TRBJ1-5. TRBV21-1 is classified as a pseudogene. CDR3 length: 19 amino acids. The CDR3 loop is CASSSPLENDKHSNQPQHF. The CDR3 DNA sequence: TGTGCCAGCAGCAGTCCCCTGGAAAACGATAAACATAGCAATCAGCCCCAGCATTTT.

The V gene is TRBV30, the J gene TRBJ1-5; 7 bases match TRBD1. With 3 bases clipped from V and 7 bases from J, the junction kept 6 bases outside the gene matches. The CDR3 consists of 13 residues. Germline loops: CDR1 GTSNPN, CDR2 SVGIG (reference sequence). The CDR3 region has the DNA TGTGCCTGGAGCCGGGACAGCGGGCAGCCCCAGCATTTT. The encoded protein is CAWSRDSGQPQHF. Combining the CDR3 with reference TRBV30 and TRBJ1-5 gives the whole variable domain SQTIHQWPATLVQPVGSPLSLECTVEGTSNPNLYWYRQAAGRGLQLLFYSVGIGQISSEVPQNLSASRPQDRQFILSSKKLLLSDSGFYLCAWSRDSGQPQHFGDGTRLSIL.

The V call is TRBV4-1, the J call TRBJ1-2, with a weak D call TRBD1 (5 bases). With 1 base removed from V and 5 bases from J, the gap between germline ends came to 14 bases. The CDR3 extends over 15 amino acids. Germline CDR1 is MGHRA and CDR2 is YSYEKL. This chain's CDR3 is CASSQAGPGGYGYTF. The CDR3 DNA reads TGCGCCAGCAGCCAAGCCGGGCCGGGGGGGTATGGCTACACCTTC.

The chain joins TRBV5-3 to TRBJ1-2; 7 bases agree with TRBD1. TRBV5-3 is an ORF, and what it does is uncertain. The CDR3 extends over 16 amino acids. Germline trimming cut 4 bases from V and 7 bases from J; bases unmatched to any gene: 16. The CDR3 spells CARSPWSVTGDCGYTF. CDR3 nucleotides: TGTGCCAGAAGCCCGTGGAGTGTTACAGGGGACTGTGGCTACACCTTC.

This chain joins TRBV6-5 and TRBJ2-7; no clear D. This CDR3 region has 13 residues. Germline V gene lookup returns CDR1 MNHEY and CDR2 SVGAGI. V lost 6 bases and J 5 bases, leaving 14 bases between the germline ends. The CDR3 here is CASRPLGSDEQYF. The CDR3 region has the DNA TGTGCCAGCAGGCCTCTAGGTTCTGACGAGCAGTACTTC.

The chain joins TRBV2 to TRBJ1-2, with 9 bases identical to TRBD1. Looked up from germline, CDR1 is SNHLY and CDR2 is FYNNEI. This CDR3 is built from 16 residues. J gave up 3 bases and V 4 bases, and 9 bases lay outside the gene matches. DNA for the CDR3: TGTGCCAGCAGTGGGACAAGACAGGGGGGTGACTATGGCTACACCTTC. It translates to CASSGTRQGGDYGYTF. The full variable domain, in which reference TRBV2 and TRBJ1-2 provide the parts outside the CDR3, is EPEVTQTPSHQVTQMGQEVILRCVPISNHLYFYWYRQILGQKVEFLVSFYNNEISEKSEIFDDQFSVERPDGSNFTLKIRSTKLEDSAMYFCASSGTRQGGDYGYTFGSGTRLTVV.

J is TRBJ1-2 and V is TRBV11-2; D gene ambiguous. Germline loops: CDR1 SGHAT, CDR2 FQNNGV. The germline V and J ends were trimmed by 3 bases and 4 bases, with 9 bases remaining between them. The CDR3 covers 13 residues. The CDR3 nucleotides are TGTGCCAGCAGCTTTGCCGGGATCTATGGCTACACCTTC. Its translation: CASSFAGIYGYTF. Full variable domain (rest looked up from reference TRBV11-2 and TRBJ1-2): EAGVAQSPRYKIIEKRQSVAFWCNPISGHATLYWYQQILGQGPKLLIQFQNNGVVDDSQLPKDRFSAERLKGVDSTLKIQPAKLEDSAVYLCASSFAGIYGYTFGSGTRLTVV.

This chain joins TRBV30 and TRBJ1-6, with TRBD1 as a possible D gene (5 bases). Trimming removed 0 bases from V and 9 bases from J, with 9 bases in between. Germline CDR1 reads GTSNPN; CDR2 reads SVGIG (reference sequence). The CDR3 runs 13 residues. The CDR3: CAWSVLGVSPLHF. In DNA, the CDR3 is TGTGCCTGGAGTGTATTGGGGGTTTCACCCCTCCACTTT. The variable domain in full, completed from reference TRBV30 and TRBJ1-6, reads SQTIHQWPATLVQPVGSPLSLECTVEGTSNPNLYWYRQAAGRGLQLLFYSVGIGQISSEVPQNLSASRPQDRQFILSSKKLLLSDSGFYLCAWSVLGVSPLHFGNGTRLTVT.

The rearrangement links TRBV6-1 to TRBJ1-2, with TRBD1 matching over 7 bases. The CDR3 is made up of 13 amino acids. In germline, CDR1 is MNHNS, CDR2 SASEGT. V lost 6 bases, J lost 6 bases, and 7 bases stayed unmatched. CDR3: CASSPTGLNGYTF. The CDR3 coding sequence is TGTGCCAGCAGCCCGACAGGGTTGAATGGCTACACCTTC.

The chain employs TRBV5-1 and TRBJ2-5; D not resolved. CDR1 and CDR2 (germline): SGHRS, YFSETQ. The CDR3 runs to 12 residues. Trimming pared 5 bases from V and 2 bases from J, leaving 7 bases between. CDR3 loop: CASSQIQETQYF. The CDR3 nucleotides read TGCGCCAGCAGTCAGATTCAAGAGACCCAGTACTTC.

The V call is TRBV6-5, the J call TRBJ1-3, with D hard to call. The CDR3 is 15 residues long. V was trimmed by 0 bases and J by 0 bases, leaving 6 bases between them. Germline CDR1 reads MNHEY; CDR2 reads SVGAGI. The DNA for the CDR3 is TGTGCCAGCAGTTACTCAACCAGCTCTGGAAACACCATATATTTT. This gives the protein CASSYSTSSGNTIYF.

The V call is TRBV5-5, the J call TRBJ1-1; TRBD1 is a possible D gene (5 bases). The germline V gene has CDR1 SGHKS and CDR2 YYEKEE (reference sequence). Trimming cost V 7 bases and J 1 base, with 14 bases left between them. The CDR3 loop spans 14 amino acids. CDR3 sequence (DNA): TGTGCCAGCCACCGGACGGGGGAGAACACTGAAGCTTTCTTT. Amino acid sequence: CASHRTGENTEAFF.

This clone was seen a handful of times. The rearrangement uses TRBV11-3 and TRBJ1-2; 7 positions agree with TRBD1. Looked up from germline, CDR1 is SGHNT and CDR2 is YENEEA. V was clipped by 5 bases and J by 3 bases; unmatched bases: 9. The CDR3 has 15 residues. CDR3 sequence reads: CASSQAGQFHYGYTF. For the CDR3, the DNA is TGTGCCAGCAGCCAAGCGGGACAGTTTCACTATGGCTACACCTTC. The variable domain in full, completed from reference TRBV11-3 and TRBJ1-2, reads EAGVVQSPRYKIIEKKQPVAFWCNPISGHNTLYWYLQNLGQGPELLIRYENEEAVDDSQLPKDRFSAERLKGVDSTLKIQPAELGDSAVYLCASSQAGQFHYGYTFGSGTRLTVV.

The CDR3: CASSLSPGGLETQYF. The CDR3 bases are TGTGCCAGCAGCCTTTCGCCGGGGGGCCTAGAGACCCAGTACTTC. The rearrangement joins TRBV7-3 to TRBJ2-5, with TRBD2 as a possible D gene (7 bases). Trimming took 5 bases from V and 4 from J, leaving 17 bases between them. CDR1 and CDR2 (germline): SGHTA, FQGTGA. The CDR3 is made up of 15 amino acids.

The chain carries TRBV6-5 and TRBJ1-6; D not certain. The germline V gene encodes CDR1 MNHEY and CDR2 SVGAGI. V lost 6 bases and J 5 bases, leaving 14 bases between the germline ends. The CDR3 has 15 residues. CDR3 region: CASRGKDRDNSPLHF. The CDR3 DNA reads TGTGCCAGCAGAGGAAAGGACCGAGATAATTCACCCCTCCACTTT.

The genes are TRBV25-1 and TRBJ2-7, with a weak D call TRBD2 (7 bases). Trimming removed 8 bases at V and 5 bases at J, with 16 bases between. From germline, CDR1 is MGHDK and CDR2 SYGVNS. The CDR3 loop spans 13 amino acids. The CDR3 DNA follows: TGTGCCAGCGGCCTCTGGGGGGGCCACGAGCAGTACTTC. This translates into CASGLWGGHEQYF.

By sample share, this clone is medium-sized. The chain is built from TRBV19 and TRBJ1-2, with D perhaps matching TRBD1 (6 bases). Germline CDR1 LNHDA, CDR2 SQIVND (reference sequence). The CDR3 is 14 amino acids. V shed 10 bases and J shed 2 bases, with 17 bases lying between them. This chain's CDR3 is CATHREGGNYGYTF. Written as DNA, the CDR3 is TGTGCCACACACAGGGAGGGCGGCAACTATGGCTACACCTTC. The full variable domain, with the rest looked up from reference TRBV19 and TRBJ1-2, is DGGITQSPKYLFRKEGQNVTLSCEQNLNHDAMYWYRQDPGQGLRLIYYSQIVNDFQKGDIAEGYSVSREKKESFPLTVTSAQKNPTAFYLCATHREGGNYGYTFGSGTRLTVV.

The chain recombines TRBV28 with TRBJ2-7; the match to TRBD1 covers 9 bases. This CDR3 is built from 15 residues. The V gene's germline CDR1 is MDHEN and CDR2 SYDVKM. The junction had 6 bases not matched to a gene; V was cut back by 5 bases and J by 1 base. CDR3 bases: TGTGCCAGCAGTCTCCCCGGGACAGGGTCCTACGAGCAGTACTTC. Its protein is CASSLPGTGSYEQYF.

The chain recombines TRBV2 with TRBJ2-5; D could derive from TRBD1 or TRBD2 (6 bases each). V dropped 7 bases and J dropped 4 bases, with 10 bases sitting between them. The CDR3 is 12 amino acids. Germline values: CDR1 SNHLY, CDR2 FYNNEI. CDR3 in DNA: TGTGCCAGCAATGGGGGGCGAGAGACCCAGTACTTC. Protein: CASNGGRETQYF.

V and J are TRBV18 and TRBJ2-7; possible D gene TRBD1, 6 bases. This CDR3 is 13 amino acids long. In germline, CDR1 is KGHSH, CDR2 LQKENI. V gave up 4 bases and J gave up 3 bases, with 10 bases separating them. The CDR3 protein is CASSRETGYEQYF. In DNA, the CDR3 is TGTGCCAGCTCACGAGAGACAGGCTACGAGCAGTACTTC. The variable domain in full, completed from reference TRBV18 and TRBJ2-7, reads NAGVMQNPRHLVRRRGQEARLRCSPMKGHSHVYWYRQLPEEGLKFMVYLQKENIIDESGMPKERFSAEFPKEGPSILRIQQVVRGDSAAYFCASSRETGYEQYFGPGTRLTVT.

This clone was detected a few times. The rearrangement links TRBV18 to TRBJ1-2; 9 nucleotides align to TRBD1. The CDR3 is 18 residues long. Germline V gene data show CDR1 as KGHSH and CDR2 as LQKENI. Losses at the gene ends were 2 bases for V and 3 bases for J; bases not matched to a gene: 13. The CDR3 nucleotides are TGTGCCAGCTCACCAAGTGCCGGGACAGGGCATAAATACTATGGCTACACCTTC. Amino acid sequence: CASSPSAGTGHKYYGYTF.

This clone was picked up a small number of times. CDR3 bases: TGTGCCAGCAGCCCCACCGGGGGAAACACTGAAGCTTTCTTT. Translating gives CASSPTGGNTEAFF. The V and J genes are TRBV7-3 and TRBJ1-1; a possible D gene is TRBD1 (5 bases). This CDR3 contains 14 residues. CDR1 and CDR2 (germline): SGHTA, FQGTGA. V was shortened by 5 bases and J by 2 bases, with 12 bases between the two germline ends.

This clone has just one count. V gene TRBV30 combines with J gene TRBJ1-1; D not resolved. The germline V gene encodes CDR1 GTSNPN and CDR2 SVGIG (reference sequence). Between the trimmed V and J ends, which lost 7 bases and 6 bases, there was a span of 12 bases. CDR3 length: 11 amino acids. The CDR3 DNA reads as TGTGCCTACAAAAGGACCGCTGAAGCTTTCTTT. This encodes CAYKRTAEAFF.

The CDR3 reads CASRGDRDYEQFF. CDR3 DNA: TGTGCCAGCAGGGGGGACAGGGACTATGAGCAGTTCTTC. The gene calls are TRBV6-6 and TRBJ2-1, with 9 bases aligning to TRBD1. In germline, CDR1 is MNHNY, CDR2 SVGAGI (reference sequence). The V and J ends lost 6 bases and 8 bases, in that order; junction bases with no gene match: 5. The CDR3 length is 13 residues.

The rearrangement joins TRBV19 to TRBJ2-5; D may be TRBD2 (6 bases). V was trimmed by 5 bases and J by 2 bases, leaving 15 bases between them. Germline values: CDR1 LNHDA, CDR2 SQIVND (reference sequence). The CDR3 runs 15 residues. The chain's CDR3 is CASSSGPGRQETQYF. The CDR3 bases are TGTGCCAGTAGTTCAGGCCCCGGGAGACAAGAGACCCAGTACTTC.

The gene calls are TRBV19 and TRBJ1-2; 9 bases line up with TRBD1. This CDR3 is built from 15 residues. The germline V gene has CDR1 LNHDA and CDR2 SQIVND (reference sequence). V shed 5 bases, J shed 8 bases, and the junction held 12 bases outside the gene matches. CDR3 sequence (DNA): TGTGCCAGTAGTCATAGCACGGGACAGGGTCGAGGCTACACCTTC. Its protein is CASSHSTGQGRGYTF.

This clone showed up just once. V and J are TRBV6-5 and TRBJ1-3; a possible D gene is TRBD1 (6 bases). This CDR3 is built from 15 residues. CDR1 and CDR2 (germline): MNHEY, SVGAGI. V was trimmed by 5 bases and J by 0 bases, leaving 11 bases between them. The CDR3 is CASSRGQRSGNTIYF. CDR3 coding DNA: TGTGCCAGCAGTCGCGGACAGCGCTCTGGAAACACCATATATTTT.

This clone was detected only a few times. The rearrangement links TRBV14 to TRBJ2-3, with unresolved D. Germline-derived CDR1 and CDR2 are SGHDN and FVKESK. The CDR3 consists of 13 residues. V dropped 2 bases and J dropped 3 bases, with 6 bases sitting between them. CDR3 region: CASSQFRTDTQYF. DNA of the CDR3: TGTGCCAGCAGCCAATTTAGAACAGATACGCAGTATTTT.

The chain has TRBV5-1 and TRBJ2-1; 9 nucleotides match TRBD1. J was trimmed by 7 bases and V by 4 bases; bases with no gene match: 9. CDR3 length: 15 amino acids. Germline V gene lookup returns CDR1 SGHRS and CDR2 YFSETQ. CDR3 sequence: CASSITGTGINEQFF. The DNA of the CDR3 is TGCGCCAGCAGCATTACCGGGACAGGGATTAATGAGCAGTTCTTC.

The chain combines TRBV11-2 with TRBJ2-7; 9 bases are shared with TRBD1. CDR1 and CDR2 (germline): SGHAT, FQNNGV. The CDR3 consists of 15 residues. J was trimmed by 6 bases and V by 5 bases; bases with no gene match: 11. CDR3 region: CASSPPWTGVGEQYF. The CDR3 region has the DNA TGTGCCAGCAGCCCCCCCTGGACAGGGGTTGGCGAGCAGTACTTC.

CDR3 amino acids: CASSQGSRDRPQHF. The CDR3 region has the DNA TGCGCCAGCAGCCAAGGATCGCGAGATCGGCCCCAGCATTTT. This chain connects TRBV4-3 to TRBJ1-5, with unresolved D. Trimming removed 1 base at V and 9 bases at J, with 13 bases between. Germline CDR1 and CDR2: LGHNA and YSLEER. The CDR3 is made up of 14 amino acids.